This T cell receptor beta chain was identified in a study of cytomegalovirus exposure and HLA in healthy donors. Turning to the study itself: The platform used for the 110 or so validation repertoires matched that of the approximately 620 first-cohort repertoires, a later analysis reported.

TCRdb keeps only in-frame clones here, not all; method: immunoSEQ multiplex PCR. The repertoire includes some 140,000 clones, about 90% of them detected once, and about 2.7% sits in the top ten. The CDR3 has 14 residues. Trimming cost V 3 bases and J 5 bases, with 11 bases left between them. Germline V gene lookup returns CDR1 MNHNY and CDR2 SVGAGI (reference sequence). To note about this clone: What it binds is unknown.

Study observations and caveats: CMV antigen specificity of a few CMV-associated chains was confirmed in vitro. Reports showed the classifier diagnosing cytomegalovirus status with high specificity and sensitivity. Despite most TCR sequences being rare, some public TCRs occurred in many donors.

This TCR came from a man aged 18 to 29 in good health and CMV-seronegative. The specimen sequenced was PBMCs. The chain links TRBV6-6 to TRBJ1-5; maybe TRBD1 (6 bases). The CDR3 bases are TGTGCCAGCAGTTATGGCGGGGGCCATCAGCCCCAGCATTTT. Translating gives CASSYGGGHQPQHF.